The 2 T cell receptor beta chains reported below all come from one sample, sequenced in a study of T cell responses to AZD1222 COVID-19 vaccine. Generated by immunoSEQ multiplex PCR, the TCRdb table keeps only in-frame clones and is missing some. Found here are about 130,000 clones, 92% of them singletons; the top ten hold roughly 3.7%. The sample in question was peripheral blood, obtained on day 0 of AZD1222 vaccination. These receptors all come from an adult in good health.

This clone was recorded once. V is TRBV9 and J is TRBJ1-3; unclear D gene. Germline CDR1 SGDLS, CDR2 YYNGEE. The CDR3 extends over 12 amino acids. The V gene lost 4 bases and the J gene lost 7 bases, with 9 bases spanning the gap. The CDR3 sequence is CASSPPSNTIYF. CDR3 DNA sequence: TGTGCCAGCAGCCCCCCTAGCAACACCATATATTTT.

CDR3 in amino acids: CASTTDRASSYEQYF. The CDR3 coding sequence is TGTGCCAGCACCACCGACAGGGCCTCCTCCTACGAGCAGTACTTC. This chain connects TRBV2 to TRBJ2-7; 7 nucleotides agree with TRBD1. Germline-derived CDR1 and CDR2 are SNHLY and FYNNEI. This CDR3 spans 15 amino acids. The ends lost 7 bases at V and 0 bases at J; junction bases unmatched: 9.